Presented here are 2 T cell receptor beta chains from one specimen sequenced in a study of OX40 agonist ivuxolimab in advanced cancers. Assay used: immunoSEQ multiplex PCR; TCRdb lists only in-frame clones, some missing. The sample records about 90,000 clones, around 90% being singletons. The material was CD4+ or CD8+ T cells sorted from blood, obtained in a trial of the OX40 agonist ivuxolimab. The receptor set was obtained from an adult with an advanced solid tumor such as melanoma, head and neck, liver or kidney cancer.

The sample holds one count of this clone. V gene TRBV7-2 combines with J gene TRBJ2-5; D unresolved. CDR3 length: 13 residues. Germline V gene lookup returns CDR1 SGHTA and CDR2 FQGNSA. Trimming cost V 7 bases and J 1 base, with 10 bases left between them. CDR3 residues: CASTPMIQETQYF. The DNA of the CDR3 is TGTGCCAGCACCCCTATGATCCAAGAGACCCAGTACTTC. The variable domain in full, with the rest retrieved from reference TRBV7-2 and TRBJ2-5, is GAGVSQSPSNKVTEKGKDVELRCDPISGHTALYWYRQSLGQGLEFLIYFQGNSAPDKSGLPSDRFSAERTGGSVSTLTIQRTQQEDSAVYLCASTPMIQETQYFGPGTRLLVL.

This sequence joins TRBV19 and TRBJ2-1; 7 bases align to TRBD2. The V gene's germline CDR1 is LNHDA and CDR2 SQIVND (reference sequence). The CDR3 is made up of 14 amino acids. Losses at the gene ends were 7 bases for V and 8 bases for J; bases not matched to a gene: 11. The DNA for the CDR3 is TGTGCCAGTACGGGGACGGGAGGAGGGTATGAGCAGTTCTTC. Translation: CASTGTGGGYEQFF.